The 16 T cell receptor beta chains in this list originate from one sample, sequenced in a study of neurological immune-mediated disorders. One entry per CDR3 protein, called by TCRdb with MiXCR from the 5' RACE reads. The sample includes about 30,000 distinct CDR3 sequences, 12% of them seen just once. The sample taken for sequencing was PBMCs. The receptors were gathered from a woman aged 55-70 years in good health.

In this sample, this clonotype turned up many times. The chain links TRBV20-1 to TRBJ2-3, with a weak D call TRBD2 (6 bases). The germline V gene encodes CDR1 DFQATT and CDR2 SNEGSKA (reference sequence). This CDR3 has 15 amino acids. V lost 6 bases and J lost 3, with 19 bases in between. In nucleotides, the CDR3 is TGCAGTGCGCCCCCGGGGCGGGAAGGTACAGATACGCAGTATTTT. Its translation: CSAPPGREGTDTQYF.

About this clonotype: No conserved phenylalanine or tryptophan ends this CDR3, so it is likely a read error. The chain links TRBV10-3 to TRBJ2-4; 7 bases align to TRBD2. V shed 4 bases, J shed 2 bases, and the junction held 5 bases outside the gene matches. Germline V gene sequence: CDR1 ENHRY, CDR2 SYGVKD. This CDR3 contains 15 residues. CDR3 coding DNA: TGTGCCATCAGTGCCACCGGGACTACCAAAAACATTCAGTACCTT. Translated: CAISATGTTKNIQYL.

This clonotype came up many times. This chain joins TRBV5-1 and TRBJ1-1, with D maybe TRBD1 (6 bases). V was pared by 0 bases and J by 3 bases, with 6 bases between. Germline V gene data show CDR1 as SGHRS and CDR2 as YFSETQ. This CDR3 contains 13 residues. CDR3: CASSLAGDTEAFF. The CDR3 nucleotides are TGCGCCAGCAGCTTGGCAGGGGACACTGAAGCTTTCTTT. Combining the CDR3 with reference TRBV5-1 and TRBJ1-1 gives the whole variable domain KAGVTQTPRYLIKTRGQQVTLSCSPISGHRSVSWYQQTPGQGLQFLFEYFSETQRNKGNFPGRFSGRQFSNSRSEMNVSTLELGDSALYLCASSLAGDTEAFFGQGTRLTVV.

This clonotype was counted many times. The rearrangement joins TRBV9 to TRBJ2-1, with 9 bases matching TRBD1. From germline, CDR1 is SGDLS and CDR2 YYNGEE. V lost 2 bases and J lost 1; bases outside the gene matches: 7. This CDR3 region has 17 residues. The CDR3 nucleotides are TGTGCCAGCAGCGTCCAGGGGGGGACAGGGTCCTACAATGAGCAGTTCTTC. This translates into CASSVQGGTGSYNEQFF.

This clonotype was seen many times. V is TRBV2 and J is TRBJ1-1, with a weak D call TRBD1 (5 bases). The CDR3 consists of 14 residues. The germline gives CDR1 SNHLY, CDR2 FYNNEI. V lost 1 base and J lost 4, with 10 bases in between. The CDR3 nucleotides read TGTGCCAGCAGTGAAGACGGGGGGGGCACTGAAGCTTTCTTT. Translation gives CASSEDGGGTEAFF.

The sample holds many counts of this clonotype. This rearrangement joins TRBV7-7 to TRBJ2-3; D uncertain. V was cut by 5 bases and J by 5 bases, with 8 bases left in between. This CDR3 is built from 12 residues. The germline V gene encodes CDR1 SSHAT and CDR2 FNYEAQ (reference sequence). The CDR3 coding sequence is TGTGCCAGCAGCCGGATTGGAGATACGCAGTATTTT. This sequence encodes CASSRIGDTQYF.

In regard to this clonotype: Germline is not matched at one junction end, which may reflect a read error. The rearrangement links TRBV20-1 to TRBJ1-1; D uncertain. The CDR3 length is 11 residues. CDR1 and CDR2 (germline): DFQATT, SNEGSKA (reference sequence). The CDR3 loop reads CSANQDTEDFF. CDR3 DNA sequence: TGCAGTGCGAACCAAGATACTGAAGATTTCTTT.

There are many counts of this clonotype. This rearrangement joins TRBV12-3 or TRBV12-4 to TRBJ1-1; D is possibly TRBD1 (5 bases). V lost 4 bases and J lost 3, with 9 bases in between. The CDR3 has 13 residues. This chain's CDR3 is CASSSDRHTEAFF. CDR3 bases: TGTGCCAGCAGTTCCGACAGACACACTGAAGCTTTCTTT.

This clonotype was observed at least ten times. The J gene is TRBJ1-4, the V gene TRBV5-1; 7 positions match TRBD1. This CDR3 has 15 residues. Germline CDR1 is SGHRS and CDR2 is YFSETQ. V lost 4 bases and J lost 5; bases outside the gene matches: 8. CDR3 sequence (DNA): TGCGCCAGCAGCGTGGGATCAGGGGGAAATGAAAAACTGTTTTTT. Translated: CASSVGSGGNEKLFF.

Many counts were recorded for this clonotype. V usage is TRBV18 and J usage is TRBJ1-2, with TRBD1 matching 9 bases. Germline CDR1 is KGHSH and CDR2 is LQKENI. The CDR3 has 14 residues. The V and J ends lost 2 bases and 7 bases, in that order; junction bases with no gene match: 5. The chain's CDR3 is CASSPEGQGSGYTF. The CDR3 bases are TGTGCCAGCTCACCAGAGGGACAGGGTAGTGGCTACACCTTC.

This clonotype was observed many times. The chain combines TRBV4-3 with TRBJ1-2, with D perhaps matching TRBD1 (6 bases). Per germline, CDR1 LGHNA and CDR2 YSLEER. The V end lost 0 bases, the J end lost 3 bases, and 14 bases lay between the germline ends. The CDR3 is 16 amino acids. The CDR3 protein is CASSQDPQGIDYGYTF. The CDR3 bases are TGCGCCAGCAGCCAAGATCCACAGGGCATTGACTATGGCTACACCTTC.

The table lists this clonotype with a few counts. The gene calls are TRBV10-3 and TRBJ2-2; D unresolved. This CDR3 contains 16 residues. Trimming removed 2 bases at V and 0 bases at J, with 10 bases between. Per the germline V gene, CDR1 is ENHRY and CDR2 is SYGVKD. In nucleotides, the CDR3 is TGTGCCATCAGTGAGAGGGCAGAAGCGAACACCGGGGAGCTGTTTTTT. This sequence encodes CAISERAEANTGELFF.

In its sample, this clonotype was seen many times. The J gene is TRBJ2-7, the V gene TRBV7-2; no clear D. The CDR3 has 12 amino acids. Per the germline V gene, CDR1 is SGHTA and CDR2 is FQGNSA. Trimming stripped 1 base from V and 3 bases from J, with 4 bases between. CDR3 in amino acids: CASSLGFYEQYF. Here the CDR3 DNA reads TGTGCCAGCAGCTTAGGGTTCTACGAGCAGTACTTC.

This clonotype showed up many times. The chain is built from TRBV6-5 and TRBJ2-2; 10 nucleotides match TRBD1. V trimming: 2 bases; J trimming: 6 bases; junction bases outside the gene matches: 0. The CDR3 spans 14 residues. Germline CDR1 MNHEY, CDR2 SVGAGI. CDR3 amino acids: CASSYGTGAGELFF. CDR3 coding DNA: TGTGCCAGCAGTTACGGGACAGGGGCCGGGGAGCTGTTTTTT.

This clonotype was seen ten or more times. J is TRBJ2-7 and V is TRBV19; 15 positions agree with TRBD2. The V segment lost 1 base and the J segment 1 base; nucleotides outside the gene matches: 8. This CDR3 contains 19 residues. Germline V lookup: CDR1 LNHDA, CDR2 SQIVND (reference sequence). The CDR3 loop reads CASSIVSGLAGGPSYEQYF. The CDR3 DNA reads TGTGCCAGTAGTATAGTTTCCGGACTAGCGGGGGGGCCATCCTACGAGCAGTACTTC.

This clonotype has at least ten counts. The chain links TRBV7-2 to TRBJ1-2; the D gene is possibly TRBD1 (5 bases). CDR3 size: 15 residues. V was pared by 2 bases and J by 2 bases, with 12 bases between. From germline, CDR1 is SGHTA and CDR2 FQGNSA. The CDR3 DNA reads TGTGCCAGCAGCTTACTAGGGGCACAAAACTATGGCTACACCTTC. It encodes CASSLLGAQNYGYTF.